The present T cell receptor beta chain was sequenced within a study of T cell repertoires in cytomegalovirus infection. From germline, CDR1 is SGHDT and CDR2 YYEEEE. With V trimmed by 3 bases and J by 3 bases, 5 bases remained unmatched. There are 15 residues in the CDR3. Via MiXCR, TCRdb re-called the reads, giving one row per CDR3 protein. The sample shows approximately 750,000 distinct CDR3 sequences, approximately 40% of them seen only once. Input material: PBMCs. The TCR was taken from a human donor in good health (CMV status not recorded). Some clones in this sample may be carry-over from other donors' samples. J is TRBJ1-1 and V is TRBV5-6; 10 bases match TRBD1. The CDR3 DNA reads TGTGCCAGCAGCTCCGGGACAGGGGACTACACTGAAGCTTTCTTT. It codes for CASSSGTGDYTEAFF. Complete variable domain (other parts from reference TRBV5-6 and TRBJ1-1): DAGVTQSPTHLIKTRGQQVTLRCSPKSGHDTVSWYQQALGQGPQFIFQYYEEEERQRGNFPDRFSGHQFPNYSSELNVNALLLGDSALYLCASSSGTGDYTEAFFGQGTRLTVV.